The rows below give T cell receptor beta chains drawn from one sample of a study of CD8+ T cells in alopecia areata. The protocol was immunoSEQ multiplex PCR, while the TCRdb copy is restricted to in-frame clones and leaves out a portion. This table holds tens of thousands of clones, around half found once. The sequencing sample was made of CD4+ Tregs sorted from blood. All receptors come from a human donor with alopecia areata. The CDR3 runs from the conserved cysteine through the conserved F or W. The order of the fields is V gene, clone size, J gene, D gene, CDR3 DNA, CDR3 protein. D genes are given only for firm matches. Expanded clones are given a class, and other clones once, few, many or no size at all.

>TRBV6-5|few|TRBJ2-1|TRBD2
TGTGCCAGCAGTCGCGGGGGGCACGGGGGGAGTGAGCAGTTCTTC
CASSRGGHGGSEQFF
>TRBV5-1|.|TRBJ1-1|.
TGCGCCAGCAGCTACTACCTCAGAGACAGGACCCGGCGGGGCACTGAAGCTTTCTTT
CASSYYLRDRTRRGTEAFF
>TRBV7-9|.|TRBJ2-3|.
TGTGCCAGCAGCCCGATTCCTGGGGGGGCAACGCAGTATTTT
CASSPIPGGATQYF
>TRBV29-1|few|TRBJ2-7|.
TGCAGCGGCCTAGGGGATAACTACGAGCAGTACTTC
CSGLGDNYEQYF
>TRBV11-2|.|TRBJ2-5|.
TGTGCCAGCAGCTTAGGGGGACAAAGCTGGGGGGAGACCCAGTACTTC
CASSLGGQSWGETQYF
>TRBV4-3|.|TRBJ1-2|TRBD1
TGCGCCAGCAGCCAACAGAGGACAGGGATACTCTATGGCTACACCTTC
CASSQQRTGILYGYTF
>TRBV10-1|.|TRBJ1-1|.
TGCGCCAGCAGTGAGTCGAATCGGAACACTGAAGCTTTCTTT
CASSESNRNTEAFF
>TRBV15|.|TRBJ2-5|.
TGTGCCACCAGCAGAGATCGTGTCACCCAAGAGACCCAGTACTTC
CATSRDRVTQETQYF
>TRBV5-1|.|TRBJ2-1|.
TGCGCCAGCAGCCCCGGGGCAGCCAGCTACAATGAGCAGTTCTTC
CASSPGAASYNEQFF
>TRBV5-1|.|TRBJ2-1|TRBD1
TGCGCCAGCAGCTGGGGACAGAGGGTATACAATGAGCAGTTCTTC
CASSWGQRVYNEQFF
>TRBV4-3|.|TRBJ2-7|.
TGCGCCAGCAGCCAAGATCAGCCCCCGTACGAGCAGTACTTC
CASSQDQPPYEQYF
>TRBV19|.|TRBJ2-6|.
TGTGCCAGTAGCTTGAATGGAGGGGGCGTCCTGACTTTC
CASSLNGGGVLTF
>TRBV5-6|.|TRBJ2-7|.
TGTGCCAGCAGCTTGAGGGGCATCGCCTACGAGCAGTACTTC
CASSLRGIAYEQYF
>TRBV28|.|TRBJ2-1|.
TGTGCCAGCAGTTTCAGGGGCAGGCTACCCAATGAGCAGTTCTTC
CASSFRGRLPNEQFF